This TCR beta chain was captured by sequencing in a study of cytomegalovirus exposure and HLA in healthy donors. Both 60 Vbeta primers and 13 Jbeta primers went into the PCR. Sequenced by immunoSEQ multiplex PCR; TCRdb stores in-frame clones only, minus some. The table has just over 150,000 clones, more than 60% seen once. The CDR3 totals 15 residues. Germline CDR1 is SGHRS and CDR2 is YFSETQ. V was cut by 0 bases and J by 0 bases, with 8 bases left in between. On this clone: Antigen specificity is unknown.

Study conclusions and caveats: As was reported, the classifier diagnosed cytomegalovirus status with high specificity and sensitivity. Associated with HLA alleles at 0.05 false discovery rate in a later analysis were 16,951 TCR beta sequences.

The gene calls are TRBV5-1 and TRBJ2-3, with a possible D match to TRBD1 (5 bases). The sequenced sample was PBMCs. This receptor was identified in a woman younger than 45 in good health and CMV-seronegative. In nucleotides, the CDR3 is TGCGCCAGCAGCTTGGTTCAGGGTAGCACAGATACGCAGTATTTT. This sequence encodes CASSLVQGSTDTQYF.